A single sample gave rise to the 9 T cell receptor beta chains below, sequenced in a study of T-cell reconstitution after alpha-beta-depleted transplantation in children. During its preparation, the TCRbeta library received unique molecular identifiers. From the PCR reads, TCRdb called clonotypes with MiXCR, one entry per CDR3 protein. The repertoire holds 200,000 to 300,000 distinct CDR3 sequences, with 25% as singletons. Here the sequenced sample was PBMCs, taken before TCRalphabeta/CD19-depleted stem cell transplant. The source of these receptors is a girl aged 2-10 years with Fanconi anemia, due to receive a stem cell transplant.

This chain joins TRBV20-1 and TRBJ1-2; TRBD1 is a possible D gene (5 bases). This CDR3 is 14 amino acids long. The germline V gene has CDR1 DFQATT and CDR2 SNEGSKA (reference sequence). Trimming stripped 3 bases from V and 1 base from J, with 12 bases between. The CDR3 nucleotides read TGCAGTGCTAGGAGTCAGGGAAATAACTATGGCTACACCTTC. Its translation is CSARSQGNNYGYTF.

This clonotype was observed a single time. This chain connects TRBV2 to TRBJ2-7; 11 positions agree with TRBD2. The CDR3 sequence is 17 residues long. V trimming: 2 bases; J trimming: 4 bases; junction bases outside the gene matches: 10. Germline V gives CDR1 SNHLY, CDR2 FYNNEI. CDR3 amino acids: CASSEIISGGGLYEQYF. Here the CDR3 DNA reads TGTGCCAGCAGTGAAATTATTAGCGGGGGGGGCCTATACGAGCAGTACTTC.

This clonotype was counted ten times or more. V and J are TRBV11-2 and TRBJ2-1, with D possibly being TRBD2 (5 bases). V was pared by 1 base and J by 2 bases, with 18 bases between. CDR3 length equals 18 residues. The germline CDR1 and CDR2 sequences are SGHAT and FQNNGV. The CDR3 coding sequence is TGTGCCAGCAGCTTAGTATTTGGACTTCCCGGCCCCTACAATGAGCAGTTCTTC. Translation gives CASSLVFGLPGPYNEQFF.

This clonotype was seen ten or more times. The chain couples TRBV27 to TRBJ2-5, with D tentatively TRBD1 or TRBD2 (5 bases each). The V and J ends lost 3 bases and 2 bases respectively, with 13 bases between them. Germline assignment: CDR1 MNHEY and CDR2 SMNVEV (reference sequence). This CDR3 comprises 15 residues. CDR3 sequence: CASSFSGPPQETQYF. CDR3 in DNA: TGTGCCAGCAGTTTTTCGGGACCGCCGCAAGAGACCCAGTACTTC.

Only a few counts were recorded for this clonotype. The chain combines TRBV25-1 with TRBJ2-6; a weak D match, TRBD1 (5 bases). V was clipped by 7 bases and J by 0 bases, with 13 bases between them. The V gene's germline CDR1 is MGHDK and CDR2 SYGVNS. The CDR3 runs to 16 residues. This CDR3 reads CASTPGSLSGANVLTF. The CDR3 coding sequence is TGTGCCAGCACCCCAGGGTCCCTCTCTGGGGCCAACGTCCTGACTTTC. Drawing the rest from reference TRBV25-1 and TRBJ2-6, the complete variable domain is EADIYQTPRYLVIGTGKKITLECSQTMGHDKMYWYQQDPGMELHLIHYSYGVNSTEKGDLSSESTVSRIRTEHFPLTLESARPSHTSQYLCASTPGSLSGANVLTFGAGSRLTVL.

This rearrangement joins TRBV20-1 to TRBJ2-5; the match to TRBD2 covers 12 bases. The V gene end was trimmed by 2 bases and the J gene end by 4 bases; junction bases not matched to a gene: 2. Germline loops: CDR1 DFQATT, CDR2 SNEGSKA (reference sequence). CDR3 length equals 14 residues. The CDR3: CSARPSGRAETQYF. The CDR3 region has the DNA TGCAGTGCTAGACCTAGCGGGAGGGCAGAGACCCAGTACTTC.

In this sample, this clonotype turned up many times. The chain is built from TRBV6-5 and TRBJ2-1; TRBD2 matches 16 bases. The CDR3 covers 15 residues. J gave up 8 bases and V 5 bases, and 3 bases lay outside the gene matches. Germline V gene lookup returns CDR1 MNHEY and CDR2 SVGAGI. In DNA form, the CDR3 reads TGTGCCAGCAGTAGGGGGACTAGCGGGAGGGATGAGCAGTTCTTC. This gives the protein CASSRGTSGRDEQFF.

This clonotype was seen a few times. The chain joins TRBV20-1 to TRBJ2-1; D remains ambiguous. The germline CDR1 and CDR2 sequences are DFQATT and SNEGSKA (reference sequence). The CDR3 runs 16 residues. V lost 3 bases, J lost 2 bases, and 17 bases lay in between. As DNA, the CDR3 is TGCAGTGCTAGGGCCCCATTTGACCCGCCCTACAATGAGCAGTTCTTC. Translation: CSARAPFDPPYNEQFF.

This clonotype came up many times. The genes are TRBV29-1 and TRBJ1-4; TRBD1 matches 8 bases. J was trimmed by 4 bases and V by 4 bases; bases with no gene match: 2. Germline V lookup: CDR1 SQVTM, CDR2 ANQGSEA. The CDR3 is 13 residues long. The CDR3 here is CSVAGQDNEKLFF. In nucleotides, the CDR3 is TGCAGCGTTGCGGGACAGGATAATGAAAAACTGTTTTTT.